This entry concerns a single T cell receptor beta chain. Ophthalmopathy-affected donors exhibited moderate-to-severe activity, CAS ≥3, NOSPECS ≥4, and duration under 3 months. The sequenced template was RNA, covering the TCR beta CDR3 region. HTBI primers were employed in first-round RT-PCR, then a second-round multiplex PCR followed. TCRdb recomputed calls from the multiplex PCR reads with MiXCR, one row per CDR3 protein. The sample lists about 58,000 distinct CDR3 sequences; roughly 47% were seen once. This entry comes from a study of Graves' ophthalmopathy and Graves' hyperthyroidism. CDR1 and CDR2 (germline): SGHTA, FQGNSA. The CDR3 is 11 amino acids. With 2 bases removed from V and 12 bases from J, the gap between germline ends came to 10 bases.

The rearrangement uses TRBV7-2 and TRBJ1-2; possibly TRBD1 for D (5 bases). This TCR derives from an adult woman with Graves' ophthalmopathy. The sample was peripheral blood. As DNA, the CDR3 is TGTGCCAGCAGCTTATCAGGGCCGAACACCTTC. This sequence encodes CASSLSGPNTF.